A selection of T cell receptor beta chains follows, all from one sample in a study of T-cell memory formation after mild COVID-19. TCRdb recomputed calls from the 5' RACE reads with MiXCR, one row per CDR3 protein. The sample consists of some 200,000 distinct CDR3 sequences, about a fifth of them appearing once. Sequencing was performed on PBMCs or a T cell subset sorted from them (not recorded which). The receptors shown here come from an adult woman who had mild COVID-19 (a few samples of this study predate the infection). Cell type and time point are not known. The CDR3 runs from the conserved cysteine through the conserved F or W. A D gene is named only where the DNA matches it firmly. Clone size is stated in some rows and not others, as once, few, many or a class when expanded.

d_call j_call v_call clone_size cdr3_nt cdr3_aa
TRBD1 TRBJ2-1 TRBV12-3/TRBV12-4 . TGTGCCAGCAGTCCGGGACAGGAAGAGGGGAATGAGCAGTTCTTC CASSPGQEEGNEQFF
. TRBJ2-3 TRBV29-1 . TGCAGCGTTGAAGGATACCCTCGGACAGAAGAAACAGATACGCAGTATTTT CSVEGYPRTEETDTQYF
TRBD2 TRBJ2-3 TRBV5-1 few TGCGCCAGCAGCTTAGAAAGCGGGGGCCTCACAGATACGCAGTATTTT CASSLESGGLTDTQYF
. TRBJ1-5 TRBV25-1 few TGTGCCAGCAGTGGGGGACGGAGCAATCAGCCCCAGCATTTT CASSGGRSNQPQHF
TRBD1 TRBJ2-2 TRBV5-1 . TGCGCCAGCAGCCCCCCCAGGACAGGGTCGGGCACCGGGGAGCTGTTTTTT CASSPPRTGSGTGELFF
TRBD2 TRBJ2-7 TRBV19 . TGTGCCAGTAGTCCAGTGGCGACTAGCGGGAGGTTCGAGCAGTACTTC CASSPVATSGRFEQYF
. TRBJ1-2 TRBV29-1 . TGCAGCGTTCAGGGGTATGGCTACACCTTC CSVQGYGYTF
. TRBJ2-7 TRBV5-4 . TGTGCCAGCAGCTTGGCTTTCAGCGGTGATTACGAGCAGTACTTC CASSLAFSGDYEQYF
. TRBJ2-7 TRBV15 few TGTGCCACCAGCAGAGACAGGGCCGACTACGAGCAGTACTTC CATSRDRADYEQYF
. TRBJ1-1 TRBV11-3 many TGTGCCAGCAGTCCCCCGAACACTGAAGCTTTCTTT CASSPPNTEAFF
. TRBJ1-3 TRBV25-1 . TGTGCCAGCAGGCCCTCTGGAAACACCATATATTTT CASRPSGNTIYF
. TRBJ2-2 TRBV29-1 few TGCAGCGTTTTGGCCGGGACCGGGGAGCTGTTTTTT CSVLAGTGELFF
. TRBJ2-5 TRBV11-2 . TGTGCCAGCACCGGGGGCGGGGAGACCCAGTACTTC CASTGGGETQYF
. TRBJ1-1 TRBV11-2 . TGTGCCAGCAGATCGATGGAGGCCACTGAAGCTTTCTTT CASRSMEATEAFF
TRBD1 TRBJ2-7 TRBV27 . TGTGCCAGCAGTTTCTTGACAGGGGGCTACGAGCAGTACTTC CASSFLTGGYEQYF
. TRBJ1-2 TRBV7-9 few TGTGCCAGCAGCTTGACAGGTGGCTTTACCTATGGCTACACCTTC CASSLTGGFTYGYTF
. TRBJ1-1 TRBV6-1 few TGTGCCAGCAGGGGAGGGAACTCGAACACTGAAGCTTTCTTT CASRGGNSNTEAFF
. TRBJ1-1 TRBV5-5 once TGTGCCAGCAGCTCCACAGGGTTGTCCGACACTGAAGCTTTCTTT CASSSTGLSDTEAFF
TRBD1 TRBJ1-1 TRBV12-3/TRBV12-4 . TGTGCCAGCAGTTTCGGATGGACAGGGGGGGCTGAAGCTTTCTTT CASSFGWTGGAEAFF
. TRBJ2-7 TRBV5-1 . TGCGCCAGCAGCTTGGTAGGGCGGGGCGGTTACGAGCAGTACTTC CASSLVGRGGYEQYF
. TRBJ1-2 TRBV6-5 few TGTGCCAGCAGCCCCTCACCCGGGACCGTGAACTATGGCTACACCTTC CASSPSPGTVNYGYTF
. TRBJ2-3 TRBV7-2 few TGTGCCAGCAGCCCCACCGGGATACGCACAGATACGCAGTATTTT CASSPTGIRTDTQYF
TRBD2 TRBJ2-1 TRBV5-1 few TGCGCCAGCAGCCCTCGGACTAGCGGGATCTTCTACGATGAGCAGTTCTTC CASSPRTSGIFYDEQFF
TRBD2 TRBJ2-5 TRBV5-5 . TGTGCCAGCAGCGCGGGACTAGCGCTACAAGAGACCCAGTACTTC CASSAGLALQETQYF
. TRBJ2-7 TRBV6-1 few TGTGCCAGCAGTGAAGGGCCGGGTGGGTCCTACGAGCAGTACTTC CASSEGPGGSYEQYF
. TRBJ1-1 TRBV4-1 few TGCGCCAGCAGCCAAGTATCTACACCGAACACTGAAGCTTTCTTT CASSQVSTPNTEAFF
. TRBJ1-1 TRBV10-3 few TGTGCCATCGAAGAGGGGTGGGGCACTGAAGCTTTCTTT CAIEEGWGTEAFF
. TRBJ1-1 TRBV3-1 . TGTGCCAGCAGCCCCGACAGCCACACTGAAGCTTTCTTT CASSPDSHTEAFF
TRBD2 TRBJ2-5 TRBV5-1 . TGCGCCAGCAGCGGGGGGGAGCGTCAGGAGACCCAGTACTTC CASSGGERQETQYF
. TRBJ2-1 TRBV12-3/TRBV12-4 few TGTGCCAGCAGCTACCACCAAAATGAGCAGTTCTTC CASSYHQNEQFF
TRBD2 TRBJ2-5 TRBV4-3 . TGCGCCAGCAGCCAATCACTAGCGGGAGGGCAAGAGACCCAGTACTTC CASSQSLAGGQETQYF
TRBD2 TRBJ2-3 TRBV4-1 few TGCGCCAGCAGCCAATCGACAGCGGGGGCGCACACAGATACGCAGTATTTT CASSQSTAGAHTDTQYF
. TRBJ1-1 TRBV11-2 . TGTGCCAGCAGCCCACCCGATAGAGTAGAGAACACTGAAGCTTTCTTT CASSPPDRVENTEAFF
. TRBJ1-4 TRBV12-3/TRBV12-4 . TGTGCCAGCAACTCCGGGGAAAATGAAAAACTGTTTTTT CASNSGENEKLFF
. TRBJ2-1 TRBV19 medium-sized TGTGCCAGTAGTAAAGGGGGTGACTACAATGAGCAGTTCTTC CASSKGGDYNEQFF